A selection of T cell receptor beta chains follows, all from one sample in a study of blood T cells in healthy people across ages. TCRdb reanalysed the 5' RACE reads using MiXCR and keeps one entry per CDR3 protein. The data hold around 710,000 distinct CDR3 sequences, with 40% to 45% observed a single time. Sequenced material: blood. All receptors come from a woman aged 55-70 years in good health. Both conserved end residues are part of each CDR3. Each record gives: J gene, clone size, D gene, V gene, CDR3 protein, CDR3 DNA. A D gene is named only where the DNA matches it firmly. Expanded clones get a size class; other rows say once, few or many, or leave the size out.

TRBJ2-3 few . TRBV10-3 CAISESSSTDTQYF TGTGCCATCAGTGAGTCGTCGAGCACAGATACGCAGTATTTT
TRBJ2-5 . TRBD2 TRBV7-8 CTSNLRGGGETQYF TGTACCAGCAACCTACGGGGGGGTGGAGAGACCCAGTACTTC
TRBJ1-4 . . TRBV12-5 CASGLVSGTQVANEKLFF TGTGCTAGTGGTTTGGTGAGCGGGACCCAGGTGGCTAATGAAAAACTGTTTTTT
TRBJ1-2 . . TRBV7-9 CASALGARGYTF TGTGCCAGCGCTTTAGGGGCACGAGGCTACACCTTC
TRBJ2-5 few . TRBV10-3 CAIGAGQQETQYF TGTGCCATCGGCGCGGGGCAGCAAGAGACCCAGTACTTC
TRBJ2-5 once TRBD1 TRBV7-9 CAGSFPTGEETQYF TGTGCCGGCAGCTTCCCGACAGGGGAAGAGACCCAGTACTTC
TRBJ2-1 once . TRBV29-1 CSVGYSYNEQFF TGCAGCGTTGGCTACTCCTACAATGAGCAGTTCTTC
TRBJ1-6 . . TRBV27 CASSRTASYNSPLHF TGTGCCAGCAGCAGGACGGCAAGCTATAATTCACCCCTCCACTTT
TRBJ2-1 . . TRBV6-1 CASSEVGGQFF TGTGCCAGCAGTGAAGTGGGAGGACAGTTCTTC
TRBJ2-7 . TRBD2 TRBV4-2 CASSQAQTSGYSYEQYF TGTGCCAGCAGCCAGGCCCAGACTAGCGGTTACTCCTACGAGCAGTACTTC
TRBJ2-5 few TRBD2 TRBV2 CASSEGLAGETQYF TGTGCCAGCAGTGAGGGACTAGCGGGAGAGACCCAGTACTTC
TRBJ1-1 . TRBD1 TRBV7-2 CASSSYRGQTEAFF TGTGCCAGCAGCTCTTACAGGGGGCAGACTGAAGCTTTCTTT
TRBJ2-1 . . TRBV7-2 CASSPRGREQFF TGTGCCAGCAGCCCTCGTGGCCGTGAGCAGTTCTTC
TRBJ1-5 . TRBD1 TRBV7-2 CASSWGTGRDQPQHF TGTGCCAGCAGCTGGGGGACAGGGAGGGACCAGCCCCAGCATTTT
TRBJ2-1 . . TRBV2 CASSEAQARSHEQFF TGTGCCAGCAGTGAAGCGCAGGCTAGGAGCCATGAGCAGTTCTTC
TRBJ2-5 . TRBD2 TRBV9 CASSVGASGGEETQYF TGTGCCAGCAGCGTAGGTGCGAGCGGGGGGGAAGAGACCCAGTACTTC
TRBJ2-3 . . TRBV4-2 CASSQSPGTGGTDTQYF TGTGCCAGCAGCCAATCCCCCGGCACCGGGGGCACAGATACGCAGTATTTT
TRBJ2-7 once . TRBV29-1 CSVGRAGYEQYF TGCAGCGTTGGTAGGGCCGGATACGAGCAGTACTTC
TRBJ2-7 . . TRBV20-1 CSASPVSSLLGYEQYF TGCAGTGCTAGCCCAGTCTCTAGCCTCCTGGGCTACGAGCAGTACTTC
TRBJ1-1 . . TRBV11-2 CASGPGVWDTEAFF TGTGCCAGCGGTCCGGGAGTTTGGGACACTGAAGCTTTCTTT
TRBJ1-2 . . TRBV7-8 CASSPSASAANYSYTF TGTGCCAGCAGCCCATCGGCCAGCGCTGCTAACTATAGCTACACCTTC
TRBJ2-7 once TRBD2 TRBV6-4 CASTTAGPCEQYF TGTGCCAGCACAACAGCGGGACCCTGCGAGCAGTACTTC
TRBJ2-3 few . TRBV14 CASSQGLVHPPDTQYF TGTGCCAGCAGCCAAGGATTGGTCCATCCCCCAGATACGCAGTATTTT
TRBJ2-2 few . TRBV6-1 CASIGGYTGELFF TGTGCCAGCATCGGGGGATACACCGGGGAGCTGTTTTTT
TRBJ1-1 . TRBD1 TRBV7-8 CASRFQGETEAFF TGTGCCAGCAGGTTCCAGGGGGAGACTGAAGCTTTCTTT
TRBJ2-1 few . TRBV5-8 CASRGGSYFFGYNEQFF TGTGCCAGCAGAGGAGGGAGCTACTTCTTTGGTTACAATGAGCAGTTCTTC
TRBJ2-5 many . TRBV12-3/TRBV12-4 CASSLFETQYF TGTGCCAGCAGTTTGTTTGAGACCCAGTACTTC
TRBJ2-3 . . TRBV6-1 CASSEAWRGLFTDTQYF TGTGCCAGCAGTGAAGCATGGCGGGGGCTTTTCACAGATACGCAGTATTTT
TRBJ2-2 . . TRBV4-3 CASSQGLGLTGELFF TGCGCCAGCAGCCAAGGCCTCGGCCTCACCGGGGAGCTGTTTTTT
TRBJ1-1 . TRBD1 TRBV11-1 CASSLWTGSTEAFF TGTGCCAGCAGCTTATGGACAGGTTCCACTGAAGCTTTCTTT
TRBJ2-7 . . TRBV6-5 CASSYGQVKNEQYF TGTGCCAGCAGTTATGGGCAGGTGAAGAACGAGCAGTACTTC
TRBJ1-1 . . TRBV27 CASSQGASGNTEAFF TGTGCCAGCAGTCAGGGAGCGTCGGGGAACACTGAAGCTTTCTTT
TRBJ2-1 . . TRBV24-1 CATSAWDTYEQFF TGTGCCACCAGTGCGTGGGATACCTACGAGCAGTTCTTC
TRBJ1-5 few . TRBV6-2/TRBV6-3 CASRTGQGRDQPQHF TGTGCCAGCAGGACGGGACAAGGGCGTGATCAGCCCCAGCATTTT
TRBJ2-1 many . TRBV4-3 CASSGVNSYNEQFF TGCGCCAGCAGCGGCGTCAATTCCTACAATGAGCAGTTCTTC
TRBJ2-7 . . TRBV7-2 CASSFNMGRVEQYF TGTGCCAGCAGCTTCAACATGGGGAGAGTGGAGCAGTACTTC
TRBJ2-7 . TRBD1 TRBV5-1 CASRSARTGFSEQYF TGCGCCAGCAGAAGTGCCAGGACAGGGTTTTCCGAGCAGTACTTC
TRBJ2-3 . TRBD2 TRBV5-5 CASSFAASGRGTDTQYF TGTGCCAGCAGCTTCGCTGCTAGCGGGAGGGGGACAGATACGCAGTATTTT
TRBJ2-7 . . TRBV4-2 CASSQGGASAYNEQYF TGTGCCAGCAGCCAAGGTGGGGCTAGCGCCTACAATGAGCAGTACTTC
TRBJ2-3 few . TRBV5-4 CASSFREEGGTDTQYF TGTGCCAGCAGCTTCCGGGAGGAGGGGGGAACAGATACGCAGTATTTT
TRBJ1-5 . . TRBV3-1 CASSQNRANQPQHF TGTGCCAGCAGCCAAAACAGGGCCAATCAGCCCCAGCATTTT
TRBJ2-5 many TRBD2 TRBV28 CASNPSAGETETQYF TGTGCCAGCAATCCGTCAGCGGGAGAGACAGAGACCCAGTACTTC
TRBJ2-1 . TRBD2 TRBV2 CASSEVSGLAGRGNEQFF TGTGCCAGCAGTGAAGTTTCGGGACTAGCGGGACGGGGGAATGAGCAGTTCTTC
TRBJ2-4 few . TRBV7-9 CASSLGTGERAKNIQYF TGTGCCAGCAGCTTAGGAACAGGTGAACGGGCCAAAAACATTCAGTACTTC
TRBJ2-3 . TRBD2 TRBV7-2 CASSSPRTSGRGVTDTQYF TGTGCCAGCAGCTCCCCCCGGACTAGCGGGAGGGGGGTCACAGATACGCAGTATTTT